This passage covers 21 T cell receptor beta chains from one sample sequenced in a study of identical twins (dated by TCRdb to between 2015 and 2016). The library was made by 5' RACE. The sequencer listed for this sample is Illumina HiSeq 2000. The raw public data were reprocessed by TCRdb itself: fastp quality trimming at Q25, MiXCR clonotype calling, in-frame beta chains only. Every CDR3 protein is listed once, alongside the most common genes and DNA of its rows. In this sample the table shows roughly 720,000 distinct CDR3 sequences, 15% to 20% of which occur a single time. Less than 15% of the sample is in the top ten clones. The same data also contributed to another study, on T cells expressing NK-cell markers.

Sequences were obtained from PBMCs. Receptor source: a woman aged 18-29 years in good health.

The CDR3 coding sequence is TGTGCCAGCAGTGATGGCGGGAACCAGTACTTC. This encodes CASSDGGNQYF. The rearrangement uses TRBV6-1 and TRBJ2-7; tentative D call: TRBD2 (6 bases). V was trimmed by 3 bases and J by 10 bases, leaving 10 bases between them. The CDR3 has 11 amino acids. CDR1 MNHNS and CDR2 SASEGT come from the germline V gene.

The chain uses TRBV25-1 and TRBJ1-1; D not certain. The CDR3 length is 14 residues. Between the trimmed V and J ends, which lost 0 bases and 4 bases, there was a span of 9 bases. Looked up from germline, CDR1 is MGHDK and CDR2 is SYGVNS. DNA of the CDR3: TGTGCCAGCAGTGAATATCGGGCCGGCACTGAAGCTTTCTTT. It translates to CASSEYRAGTEAFF.

The chain's CDR3 is CASRDRASYEQYF. The CDR3 DNA follows: TGTGCCAGCAGGGACAGGGCATCCTACGAGCAGTACTTC. V usage is TRBV6-1 and J usage is TRBJ2-7; 8 bases are a match to TRBD1. CDR1 MNHNS and CDR2 SASEGT come from the germline V gene. This CDR3 region has 13 residues. V was clipped by 6 bases and J by 1 base; unmatched bases: 2.

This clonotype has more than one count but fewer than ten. CDR3 sequence reads: CAISESIQGYNEQFF. CDR3 in DNA: TGTGCCATCAGTGAGTCGATCCAGGGGTACAATGAGCAGTTCTTC. The chain carries TRBV10-3 and TRBJ2-1; possibly TRBD1 for D (6 bases). V was clipped by 0 bases and J by 4 bases, with 10 bases between them. This CDR3 has 15 residues. Looked up from germline, CDR1 is ENHRY and CDR2 is SYGVKD.

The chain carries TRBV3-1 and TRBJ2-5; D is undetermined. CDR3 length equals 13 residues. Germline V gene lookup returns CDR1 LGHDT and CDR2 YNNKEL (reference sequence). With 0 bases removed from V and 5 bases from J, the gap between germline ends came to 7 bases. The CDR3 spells CASSQDGSETQYF. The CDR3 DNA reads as TGTGCCAGCAGCCAAGACGGGTCGGAGACCCAGTACTTC.

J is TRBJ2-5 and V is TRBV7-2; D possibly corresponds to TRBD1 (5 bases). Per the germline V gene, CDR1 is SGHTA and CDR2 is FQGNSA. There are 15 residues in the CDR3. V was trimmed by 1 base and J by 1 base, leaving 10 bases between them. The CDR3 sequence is CASSLEGRTQETQYF. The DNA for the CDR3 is TGTGCCAGCAGCTTAGAGGGGCGTACCCAAGAGACCCAGTACTTC.

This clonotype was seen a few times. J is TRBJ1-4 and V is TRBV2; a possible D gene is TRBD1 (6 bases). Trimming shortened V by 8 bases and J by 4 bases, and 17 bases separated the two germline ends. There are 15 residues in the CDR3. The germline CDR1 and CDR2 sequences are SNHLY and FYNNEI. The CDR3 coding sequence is TGTGCCAGCCAGGACAGCCCCGGGGGTAATGAAAAACTGTTTTTT. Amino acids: CASQDSPGGNEKLFF.

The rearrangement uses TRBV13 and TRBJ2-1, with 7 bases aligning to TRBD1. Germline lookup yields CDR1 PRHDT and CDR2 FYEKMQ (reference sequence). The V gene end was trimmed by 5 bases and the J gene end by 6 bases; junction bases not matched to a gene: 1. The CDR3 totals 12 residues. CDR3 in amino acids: CASSRDSNEQFF. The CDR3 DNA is TGTGCCAGCAGCCGGGACAGCAATGAGCAGTTCTTC.

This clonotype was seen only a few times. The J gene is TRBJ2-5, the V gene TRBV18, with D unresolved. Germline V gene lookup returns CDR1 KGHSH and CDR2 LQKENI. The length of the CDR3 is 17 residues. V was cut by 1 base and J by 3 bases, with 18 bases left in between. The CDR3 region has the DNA TGTGCCAGCTCACCACTCGGAGACACCTTAAAAGAAGAGACCCAGTACTTC. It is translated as CASSPLGDTLKEETQYF.

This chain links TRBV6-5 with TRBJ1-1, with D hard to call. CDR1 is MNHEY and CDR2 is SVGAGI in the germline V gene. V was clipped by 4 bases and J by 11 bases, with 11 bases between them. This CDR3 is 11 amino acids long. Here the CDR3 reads CASSSRLGAFF. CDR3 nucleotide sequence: TGTGCCAGCAGTTCCAGGCTAGGGGCTTTCTTT.

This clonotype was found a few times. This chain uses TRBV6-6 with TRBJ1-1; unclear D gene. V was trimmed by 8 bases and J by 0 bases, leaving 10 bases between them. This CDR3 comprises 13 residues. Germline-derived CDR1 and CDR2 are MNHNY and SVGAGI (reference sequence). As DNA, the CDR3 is TGTGCCAGCTCTTTTCCGATGAACACTGAAGCTTTCTTT. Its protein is CASSFPMNTEAFF.

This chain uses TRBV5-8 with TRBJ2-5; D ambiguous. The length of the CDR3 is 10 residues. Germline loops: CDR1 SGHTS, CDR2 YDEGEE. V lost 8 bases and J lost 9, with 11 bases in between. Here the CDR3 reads CARRSRPQYF. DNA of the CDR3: TGTGCCAGGAGATCGAGGCCCCAGTACTTC.

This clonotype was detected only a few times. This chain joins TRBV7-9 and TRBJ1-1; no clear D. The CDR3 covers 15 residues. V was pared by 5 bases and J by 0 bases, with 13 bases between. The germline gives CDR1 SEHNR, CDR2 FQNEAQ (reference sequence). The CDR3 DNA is TGTGCCAGCAGCCCCGGAGGGCACATGAACACTGAAGCTTTCTTT. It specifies CASSPGGHMNTEAFF.

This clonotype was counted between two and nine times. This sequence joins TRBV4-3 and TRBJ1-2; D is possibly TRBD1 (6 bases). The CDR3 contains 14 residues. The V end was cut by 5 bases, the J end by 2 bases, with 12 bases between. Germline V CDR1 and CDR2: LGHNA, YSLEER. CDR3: CASSYGTFNYGYTF. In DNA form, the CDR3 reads TGCGCCAGCAGCTACGGGACATTCAACTATGGCTACACCTTC.

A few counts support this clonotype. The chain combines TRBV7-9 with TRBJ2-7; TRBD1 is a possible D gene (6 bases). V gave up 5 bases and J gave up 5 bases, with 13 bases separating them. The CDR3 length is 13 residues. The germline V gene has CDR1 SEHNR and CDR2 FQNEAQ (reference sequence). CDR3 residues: CASSARGRNEQYF. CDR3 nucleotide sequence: TGTGCCAGCAGCGCCAGGGGTAGGAACGAGCAGTACTTC.

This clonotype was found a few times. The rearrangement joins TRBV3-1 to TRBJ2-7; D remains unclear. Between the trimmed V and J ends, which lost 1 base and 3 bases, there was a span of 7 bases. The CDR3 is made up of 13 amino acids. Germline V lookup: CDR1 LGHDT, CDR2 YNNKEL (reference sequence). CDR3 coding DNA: TGTGCCAGCAGCCAAGGGAATCACTACGAGCAGTACTTC. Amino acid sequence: CASSQGNHYEQYF.

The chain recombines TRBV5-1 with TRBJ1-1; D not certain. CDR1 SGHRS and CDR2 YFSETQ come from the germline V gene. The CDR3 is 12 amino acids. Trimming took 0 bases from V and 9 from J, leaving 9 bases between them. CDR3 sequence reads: CASSLGHGKAFF. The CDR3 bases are TGCGCCAGCAGCTTGGGACACGGGAAAGCTTTCTTT.

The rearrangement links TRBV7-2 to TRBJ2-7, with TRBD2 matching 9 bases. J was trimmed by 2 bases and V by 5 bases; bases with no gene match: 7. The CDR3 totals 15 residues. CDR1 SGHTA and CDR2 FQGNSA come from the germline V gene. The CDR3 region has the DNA TGTGCCAGCAGCCCCGGACTAGCGACCACCTACGAGCAGTACTTC. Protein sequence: CASSPGLATTYEQYF.

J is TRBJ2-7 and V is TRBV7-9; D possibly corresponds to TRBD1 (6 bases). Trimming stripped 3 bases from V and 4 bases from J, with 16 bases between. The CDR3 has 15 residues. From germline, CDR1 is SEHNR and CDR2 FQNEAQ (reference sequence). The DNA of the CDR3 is TGTGCCAGCAGCTTCAACCGGGACACTCGTTACGAGCAGTACTTC. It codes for CASSFNRDTRYEQYF.

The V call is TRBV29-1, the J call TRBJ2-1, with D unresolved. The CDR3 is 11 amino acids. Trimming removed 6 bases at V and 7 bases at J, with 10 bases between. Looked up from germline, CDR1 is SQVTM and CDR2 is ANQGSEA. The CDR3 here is CSVNWSNEQFF. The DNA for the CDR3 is TGCAGCGTCAATTGGAGTAATGAGCAGTTCTTC.

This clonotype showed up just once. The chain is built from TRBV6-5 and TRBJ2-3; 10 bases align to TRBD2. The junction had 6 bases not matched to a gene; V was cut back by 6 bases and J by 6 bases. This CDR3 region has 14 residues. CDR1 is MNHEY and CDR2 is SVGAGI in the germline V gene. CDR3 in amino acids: CASSRAGGWDTQYF. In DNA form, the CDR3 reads TGTGCCAGCAGCCGAGCGGGAGGGTGGGATACGCAGTATTTT.